This passage covers 9 T cell receptor beta chains from one sample sequenced in a study of response to subunit inactivated influenza vaccine (dated by TCRdb to the late 2010s). Library prep was done by RT-PCR. The sequencer listed for this sample is Illumina HiSeq 2500. The public reads were run again by TCRdb, first through fastp at Q25 and then through MiXCR, and only productive beta chains were kept. All rows with the same CDR3 protein become a single entry with the most common DNA and genes. The sample data list 500,000 or so distinct CDR3 sequences, and about 17% of these were observed just once. The top ten hold approximately 3% of the sample. The sample consisted of CD4+ T cells sorted from PBMCs, taken about 23 months after vaccination. These receptors all come from a man aged 50 to 69 who received an inactivated influenza vaccine. Donor details come from another sample of the same person, matched by shared clones.

This clonotype was detected only a few times. The chain is built from TRBV5-1 and TRBJ2-3; D is possibly TRBD1 or TRBD2 (5 bases each). The V gene's germline CDR1 is SGHRS and CDR2 YFSETQ. The CDR3 loop spans 16 amino acids. Trimming left V 1 base short and J 1 base short, with 13 bases between. CDR3 nucleotide sequence: TGCGCCAGCAGCTTGACGGGACGAGGGGGCACAGATACGCAGTATTTT. This encodes CASSLTGRGGTDTQYF.

The rearrangement links TRBV19 to TRBJ1-5; 10 bases match TRBD1. The J segment lost 6 bases and the V segment lost 4 bases, leaving 3 bases of the junction unmatched. This CDR3 contains 14 residues. Germline CDR1 reads LNHDA; CDR2 reads SQIVND (reference sequence). The CDR3 DNA reads TGTGCCAGTAGTAAGGGACAGGGGAGTCAGCCCCAGCATTTT. It translates to CASSKGQGSQPQHF.

This clonotype was observed a handful of times. V is TRBV29-1 and J is TRBJ1-1; D gene ambiguous. The V gene's germline CDR1 is SQVTM and CDR2 ANQGSEA. This CDR3 region has 13 residues. Trimming left V 6 bases short and J 0 bases short, with 11 bases between. Written as DNA, the CDR3 is TGCAGCGTGGCCCCGGTTCTGAACACTGAAGCTTTCTTT. It yields the protein CSVAPVLNTEAFF.

This clonotype appeared a few times. This chain links TRBV20-1 with TRBJ1-6; D not certain. CDR1 is DFQATT, CDR2 SNEGSKA, per germline (reference sequence). Trimming removed 6 bases from V and 7 bases from J, with 16 bases in between. The CDR3 spans 14 residues. The CDR3 DNA is TGCAGTGCGGTTAAGGCCTCGGGGAATTCACCCCTCCACTTT. It codes for CSAVKASGNSPLHF.

This sequence joins TRBV30 and TRBJ2-3, with 8 bases matching TRBD2. This CDR3 has 16 residues. V gave up 3 bases and J gave up 1 base; unmatched junction bases: 9. Looked up from germline, CDR1 is GTSNPN and CDR2 is SVGIG (reference sequence). The CDR3 region has the DNA TGTGCCTGGAGCTTTCCGGGACTAGGGGGCACAGATACGCAGTATTTT. This encodes CAWSFPGLGGTDTQYF. The full variable domain, completed using reference TRBV30 and TRBJ2-3, is SQTIHQWPATLVQPVGSPLSLECTVEGTSNPNLYWYRQAAGRGLQLLFYSVGIGQISSEVPQNLSASRPQDRQFILSSKKLLLSDSGFYLCAWSFPGLGGTDTQYFGPGTRLTVL.

This clonotype was recorded a few times. This sequence joins TRBV10-3 and TRBJ1-3; no definite D call. Germline V gene sequence: CDR1 ENHRY, CDR2 SYGVKD. The CDR3 is 17 amino acids. Trimming took 4 bases from V and 2 from J, leaving 18 bases between them. CDR3 in DNA: TGTGCCATCAGTGCGGGTGGGGAAGGCGAGACTGGAAACACCATATATTTT. This encodes CAISAGGEGETGNTIYF.

This sequence joins TRBV3-1 and TRBJ2-2; 9 bases agree with TRBD1. The CDR3 spans 15 residues. From germline, CDR1 is LGHDT and CDR2 YNNKEL (reference sequence). V shed 5 bases and J 5 bases; nucleotides not matched to a gene: 6. In DNA form, the CDR3 reads TGTGCCAGCAGCGACCCGGGACAGGGAACCGGGGAGCTGTTTTTT. It codes for CASSDPGQGTGELFF.

This clonotype appeared many times. One end of the junction does not line up with germline, which may come from a read error. The CDR3 nucleotides read TGCGCCAGCAGCTTAACGGGGGTAAACACTGAAGCTTTCTTT. Amino acid sequence: CASSLTGVNTEAFF. The gene calls are TRBV12-3 or TRBV12-4 and TRBJ1-1; possibly TRBD1 for D (5 bases). The CDR3 totals 14 residues.

In this sample, this clonotype turned up a few times. CDR3 sequence: CAISEQLAAYNEQFF. The CDR3 bases are TGTGCCATCAGTGAGCAACTAGCGGCTTACAATGAGCAGTTCTTC. The rearrangement links TRBV10-3 to TRBJ2-1; 8 bases are shared with TRBD2. Unmatched junction bases numbered 4, after V lost 2 bases and J lost 4 bases. CDR3 size: 15 residues. Germline CDR1 ENHRY, CDR2 SYGVKD.